The text below deals with one TCR beta chain. The CDR3 end shows no conserved phenylalanine or tryptophan, and so a read error is likely. Built from TCR beta cDNA, the libraries had unique molecular identifiers in them. TCRdb re-called the PCR reads with MiXCR, one entry per CDR3 protein. The table includes around 160,000 distinct CDR3 sequences, around 34% detected once. This sample is drawn from a study of post-analysis software for immune sequencing data. This clonotype was obtained from a girl between 5 and 17 years old with multiple sclerosis. The sequencing here drew on blood, taken after autologous hematopoietic stem cell transplantation.

The chain's CDR3 is CATSDTGLAAYNEQFL. CDR3 nucleotide sequence: TGTGCCACCAGTGATACGGGACTAGCGGCCTACAATGAGCAGTTCCTC. The chain couples TRBV24-1 to TRBJ2-1; 11 bases line up with TRBD2. CDR3 size: 16 residues. Germline-derived CDR1 and CDR2 are KGHDR and SFDVKD. V lost 3 bases, J lost 2 bases, and 2 bases stayed unmatched.